Listed below are T cell receptor beta chains from one sample, sequenced in a study of T-cell reconstitution after alpha-beta-depleted transplantation in children. TCRdb re-derived calls from the PCR reads in MiXCR, one entry per CDR3 protein. The sample consists of hundreds of thousands of distinct CDR3 sequences, 10% to 15% of them appearing once. The source material was PBMCs, mostly from graft donor cells, sampled 360 days after TCRalphabeta/CD19-depleted stem cell transplant. The origin of the receptors is a male patient under 18 who had a stem cell transplant for acute myeloid leukemia, so the T cells may come from the graft donor. Both conserved end residues are part of each CDR3. Fields, in order: CDR3 DNA, CDR3 protein, D gene, clone size, J gene, V gene. D genes are given only for firm matches. Clone size, where shown, is once, few, many, or a class for clones that have expanded.

CDR3nt: TGTGCCAGCAGCTTCGGGGGAGCCTCCTATGGCTACACCTTC
CDR3aa: CASSFGGASYGYTF
d_gene: NA
abundance: NA
j_gene: TRBJ1-2
v_gene: TRBV28

CDR3nt: TGTGCCAGCAGTCCCCGCCCGTGGGAGAAAGAAAAACTGTTTTTT
CDR3aa: CASSPRPWEKEKLFF
d_gene: NA
abundance: NA
j_gene: TRBJ1-4
v_gene: TRBV28

CDR3nt: TGCAGTGCTAGAGCCCCAAGGCCGGGACAGGGCGACACTGAAGCTTTCTTT
CDR3aa: CSARAPRPGQGDTEAFF
d_gene: TRBD1
abundance: NA
j_gene: TRBJ1-1
v_gene: TRBV20-1

CDR3nt: TGTGCCAGCTCACCAAATCAAGGTGGATCGTACGAGCAGTACTTC
CDR3aa: CASSPNQGGSYEQYF
d_gene: NA
abundance: many
j_gene: TRBJ2-7
v_gene: TRBV18

CDR3nt: TGTGCCAGCAGCTTAAAGGCAGGGCATGCCTATGGCTACACCTTC
CDR3aa: CASSLKAGHAYGYTF
d_gene: NA
abundance: few
j_gene: TRBJ1-2
v_gene: TRBV7-3

CDR3nt: TGTGCCAGCAGCCTCCGGGAGGGCCAGTACGAGCAGTACTTC
CDR3aa: CASSLREGQYEQYF
d_gene: TRBD2
abundance: NA
j_gene: TRBJ2-7
v_gene: TRBV9

CDR3nt: TGTGCCAGTGGAACGGACAGAACTGGAAACACCATATATTTT
CDR3aa: CASGTDRTGNTIYF
d_gene: NA
abundance: NA
j_gene: TRBJ1-3
v_gene: TRBV7-6

CDR3nt: TGCAGCGTTGGGTTCCGGGGAAACACCGGGGAGCTGTTTTTT
CDR3aa: CSVGFRGNTGELFF
d_gene: NA
abundance: many
j_gene: TRBJ2-2
v_gene: TRBV29-1

CDR3nt: TGTGCCAGCAGTTTCTACAGGGGGGACAATGAGCAGTTCTTC
CDR3aa: CASSFYRGDNEQFF
d_gene: TRBD1
abundance: few
j_gene: TRBJ2-1
v_gene: TRBV6-5

CDR3nt: TGTGCCACCAGGGGAAAGCAGGACGGGACCCAGTACTTC
CDR3aa: CATRGKQDGTQYF
d_gene: NA
abundance: NA
j_gene: TRBJ2-5
v_gene: TRBV24-1

CDR3nt: TGCGCCAGCAACCTCCTGACTAGCGGCTCAGATACGCAGTATTTT
CDR3aa: CASNLLTSGSDTQYF
d_gene: TRBD2
abundance: few
j_gene: TRBJ2-3
v_gene: TRBV5-1

CDR3nt: TGTGCCAGCGGAACACCTGGTGGGGGGGCCAACGTCCTGACTTTC
CDR3aa: CASGTPGGGANVLTF
d_gene: NA
abundance: few
j_gene: TRBJ2-6
v_gene: TRBV12-3/TRBV12-4

CDR3nt: TGTGCCAGCTCACCGGTGACTAGCTACTACGAGCAGTACTTC
CDR3aa: CASSPVTSYYEQYF
d_gene: TRBD2
abundance: NA
j_gene: TRBJ2-7
v_gene: TRBV18

CDR3nt: TGTGCCAGCAGTCACCACCCTAGCGGGAGTAGGAATGAGCAGTTCTTC
CDR3aa: CASSHHPSGSRNEQFF
d_gene: TRBD2
abundance: NA
j_gene: TRBJ2-1
v_gene: TRBV6-5

CDR3nt: TGCAGTGCTAGCCGCGGGAGGGGAGAGACCCAGTACTTC
CDR3aa: CSASRGRGETQYF
d_gene: TRBD2
abundance: few
j_gene: TRBJ2-5
v_gene: TRBV20-1

CDR3nt: TGCAGTGCTACTGACAGGGAAGATGTGTACAATGAGCAGTTCTTC
CDR3aa: CSATDREDVYNEQFF
d_gene: TRBD1
abundance: many
j_gene: TRBJ2-1
v_gene: TRBV20-1

CDR3nt: TGTGCCAGCAGCAACCGTTGGGAGACCCAGTACTTC
CDR3aa: CASSNRWETQYF
d_gene: NA
abundance: few
j_gene: TRBJ2-5
v_gene: TRBV11-2

CDR3nt: TGTGCCAGCAGTTTAGTCATCGGGAGTTACGAGCAGTACTTC
CDR3aa: CASSLVIGSYEQYF
d_gene: NA
abundance: NA
j_gene: TRBJ2-7
v_gene: TRBV27

CDR3nt: TGCGCCAGCAGCCTAACCTATCGAGCGCCGTCCTACAATGAGCAGTTCTTC
CDR3aa: CASSLTYRAPSYNEQFF
d_gene: NA
abundance: many
j_gene: TRBJ2-1
v_gene: TRBV4-3

CDR3nt: TGTGCCAGCAGCTTAGGGGCGGGAAACGGGGCAGATACGCAGTATTTT
CDR3aa: CASSLGAGNGADTQYF
d_gene: NA
abundance: few
j_gene: TRBJ2-3
v_gene: TRBV7-8

CDR3nt: TGCAGTGCGAGCCAGGGACTAGCTTACACCGGGGAGCTGTTTTTT
CDR3aa: CSASQGLAYTGELFF
d_gene: TRBD2
abundance: NA
j_gene: TRBJ2-2
v_gene: TRBV20-1

CDR3nt: TGCAGCGTTGGCCCTGGACTAGCGGGAGATCGGGGTCATGCCTACGAGCAGTACTTC
CDR3aa: CSVGPGLAGDRGHAYEQYF
d_gene: TRBD2
abundance: NA
j_gene: TRBJ2-7
v_gene: TRBV29-1

CDR3nt: TGTGCCAGCAGCTTTAACGCGGAAAGCGGGAGTTCTGGTGAGCAGTACTTC
CDR3aa: CASSFNAESGSSGEQYF
d_gene: TRBD2
abundance: NA
j_gene: TRBJ2-7
v_gene: TRBV7-9

CDR3nt: TGTGCCAGCAGCTCCTCCGGGATAAGGGGCGAGACCCAGTACTTC
CDR3aa: CASSSSGIRGETQYF
d_gene: NA
abundance: few
j_gene: TRBJ2-5
v_gene: TRBV7-3

CDR3nt: TGCGCCAGCAGCCCGGCGCCGGGACTAGCAAGGAATGAGCAGTTCTTC
CDR3aa: CASSPAPGLARNEQFF
d_gene: TRBD2
abundance: few
j_gene: TRBJ2-1
v_gene: TRBV5-1

CDR3nt: TGTGCCAGCAGTCGTAACGGACAGGGGAAATACTACGAGCAGTACTTC
CDR3aa: CASSRNGQGKYYEQYF
d_gene: TRBD1
abundance: few
j_gene: TRBJ2-7
v_gene: TRBV6-5

CDR3nt: TGTGCCAGTAGCCCCTATGAAGGACTTAGCACCGGGGAGCTGTTTTTT
CDR3aa: CASSPYEGLSTGELFF
d_gene: NA
abundance: NA
j_gene: TRBJ2-2
v_gene: TRBV19

CDR3nt: TGTGCCAGCAGGGGAGAGGAGACCCAGTACTTC
CDR3aa: CASRGEETQYF
d_gene: NA
abundance: NA
j_gene: TRBJ2-5
v_gene: TRBV21-1

CDR3nt: TGTGCCAGCAGCCAGGGGGCCCCTACCGGGGAGCTGTTTTTT
CDR3aa: CASSQGAPTGELFF
d_gene: NA
abundance: many
j_gene: TRBJ2-2
v_gene: TRBV14

CDR3nt: TGTGCCAGCAGCGTACAAGTCCCCCCTATACAGCAGTACTTC
CDR3aa: CASSVQVPPIQQYF
d_gene: NA
abundance: many
j_gene: TRBJ2-7
v_gene: TRBV28

CDR3nt: TGTGCCAGCAGCAAGAGAAGTAAAAACGAGCAGTACTTC
CDR3aa: CASSKRSKNEQYF
d_gene: NA
abundance: NA
j_gene: TRBJ2-7
v_gene: TRBV21-1

CDR3nt: TGTGCCAGCAGTTTAATAGAAAAACAAGAGACCCAGTACTTC
CDR3aa: CASSLIEKQETQYF
d_gene: NA
abundance: few
j_gene: TRBJ2-5
v_gene: TRBV28

CDR3nt: TGTGCCATCCTCACGTTCTATGGCTACACCTTC
CDR3aa: CAILTFYGYTF
d_gene: NA
abundance: NA
j_gene: TRBJ1-2
v_gene: TRBV28

CDR3nt: TGCAGTGCTGAGTTTCGGGTCTCCTACGAGCAGTACTTC
CDR3aa: CSAEFRVSYEQYF
d_gene: NA
abundance: few
j_gene: TRBJ2-7
v_gene: TRBV20-1

CDR3nt: TGTGCCAGCAGCAAAGTAAATGCAGGGGAGGCTGGGGCCAACGTCCTGACTTTC
CDR3aa: CASSKVNAGEAGANVLTF
d_gene: NA
abundance: few
j_gene: TRBJ2-6
v_gene: TRBV21-1

CDR3nt: TGTGCCAGCAGTTACCTGACCACGGCAAAGACGTACGGGCAGTACTTC
CDR3aa: CASSYLTTAKTYGQYF
d_gene: NA
abundance: few
j_gene: TRBJ2-7
v_gene: TRBV6-5

CDR3nt: TGTGCCAGCCGAAGGACAGGACCCCGGGGAAACGTCGGAAACACCATATATTTT
CDR3aa: CASRRTGPRGNVGNTIYF
d_gene: TRBD1
abundance: NA
j_gene: TRBJ1-3
v_gene: TRBV28